This paragraph covers one T cell receptor (beta chain) sequence. This sample stems from a study of shared clonotypes between healthy human individuals. Across several immunoSEQ plates, the genomic DNA of each subset was split evenly. Method: immunoSEQ multiplex PCR; TCRdb's copy keeps in-frame clones and lacks some. The table includes around 500,000 clones, about 80% detected once. Germline values: CDR1 SGHDN, CDR2 FVKESK. Trimming took 4 bases from V and 1 from J, leaving 16 bases between them. The CDR3 runs to 16 residues. The V call is TRBV14, the J call TRBJ1-2; TRBD1 is a possible D gene (5 bases). This sequence was found in a woman aged 40 to 50 in good health. Some clones in this sample may be carry-over from other donors' samples. Source material: PBMCs. The CDR3 loop reads CASSLNSGRLNYGYTF. The CDR3 coding sequence is TGTGCCAGCAGCCTTAATTCGGGACGGCTTAACTATGGCTACACCTTC.